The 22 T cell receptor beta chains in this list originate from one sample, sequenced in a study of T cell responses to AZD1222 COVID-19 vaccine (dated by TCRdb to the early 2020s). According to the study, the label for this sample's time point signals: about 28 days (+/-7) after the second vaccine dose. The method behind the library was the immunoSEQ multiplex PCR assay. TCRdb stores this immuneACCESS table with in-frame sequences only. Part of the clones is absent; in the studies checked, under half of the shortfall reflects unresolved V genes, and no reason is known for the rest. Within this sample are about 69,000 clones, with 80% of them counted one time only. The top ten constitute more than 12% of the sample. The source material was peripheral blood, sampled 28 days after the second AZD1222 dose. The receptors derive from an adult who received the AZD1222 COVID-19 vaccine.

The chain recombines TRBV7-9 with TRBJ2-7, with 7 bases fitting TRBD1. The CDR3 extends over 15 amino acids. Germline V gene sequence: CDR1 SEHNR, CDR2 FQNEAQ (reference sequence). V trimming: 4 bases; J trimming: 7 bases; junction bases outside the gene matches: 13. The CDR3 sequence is CASSSPTGVMGEQYF. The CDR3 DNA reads TGTGCCAGCAGCTCCCCAACAGGGGTTATGGGGGAGCAGTACTTC.

The DNA for the CDR3 is TGTGCCAGCAGCTTACTTGAGACTAGAAGGCAGTATTTT. Protein product: CASSLLETRRQYF. V gene TRBV7-8 combines with J gene TRBJ2-3, with a possible D match to TRBD2 (6 bases). CDR1 is SGHVS, CDR2 FQNEAQ, per germline. V lost 2 bases, J lost 11 bases, and 14 bases lay in between. The CDR3 consists of 13 residues. Supplemented by reference TRBV7-8 and TRBJ2-3, the full variable domain reads GAGVSQSPRYKVAKRGQDVALRCDPISGHVSLFWYQQALGQGPEFLTYFQNEAQLDKSGLPSDRFFAERPEGSVSTLKIQRTQQEDSAVYLCASSLLETRRQYFGPGTRLTVL.

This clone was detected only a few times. This chain's CDR3 is CASSLNPVGNSPLHF. The CDR3 DNA follows: TGTGCCAGCAGCTTAAACCCCGTGGGTAATTCACCCCTCCACTTT. J is TRBJ1-6 and V is TRBV5-4; D is unresolved. This CDR3 contains 15 residues. CDR1 is SGHNT and CDR2 is YYREEE in the germline V gene (reference sequence). V was clipped by 2 bases and J by 6 bases, with 12 bases between them.

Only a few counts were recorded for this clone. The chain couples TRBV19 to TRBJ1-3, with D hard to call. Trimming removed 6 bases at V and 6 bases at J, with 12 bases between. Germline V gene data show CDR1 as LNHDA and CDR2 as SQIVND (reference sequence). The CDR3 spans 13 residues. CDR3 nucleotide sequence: TGTGCCAGTAGCTTCGGATCCGTAAACACCATATATTTT. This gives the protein CASSFGSVNTIYF.

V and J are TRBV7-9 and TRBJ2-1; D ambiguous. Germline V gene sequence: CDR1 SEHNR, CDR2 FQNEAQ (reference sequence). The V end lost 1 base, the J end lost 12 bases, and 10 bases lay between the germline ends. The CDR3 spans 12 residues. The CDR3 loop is CASSLDLGSQFF. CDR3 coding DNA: TGTGCCAGCAGCTTAGACTTGGGTTCGCAGTTCTTC.

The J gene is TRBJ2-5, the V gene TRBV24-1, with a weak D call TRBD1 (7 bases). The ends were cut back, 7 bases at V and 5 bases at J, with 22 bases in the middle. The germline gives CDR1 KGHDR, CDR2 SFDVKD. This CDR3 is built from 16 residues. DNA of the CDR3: TGTGCCACCAGCACCAATACAGGGGTAGGAGGGGAGACCCAGTACTTC. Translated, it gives CATSTNTGVGGETQYF.

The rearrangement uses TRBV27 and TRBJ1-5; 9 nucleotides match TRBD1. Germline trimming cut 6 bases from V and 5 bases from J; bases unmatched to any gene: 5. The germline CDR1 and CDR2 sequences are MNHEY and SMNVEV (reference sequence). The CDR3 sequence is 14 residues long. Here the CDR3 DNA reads TGTGCCAGCAGCCGGACAGGGGCGGATCAGCCCCAGCATTTT. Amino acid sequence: CASSRTGADQPQHF.

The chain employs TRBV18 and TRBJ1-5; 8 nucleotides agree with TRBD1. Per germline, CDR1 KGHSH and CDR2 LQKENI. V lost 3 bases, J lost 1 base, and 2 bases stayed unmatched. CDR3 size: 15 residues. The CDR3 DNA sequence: TGTGCCAGCTCACCTGGGACAGGAAGCAATCAGCCCCAGCATTTT. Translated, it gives CASSPGTGSNQPQHF.

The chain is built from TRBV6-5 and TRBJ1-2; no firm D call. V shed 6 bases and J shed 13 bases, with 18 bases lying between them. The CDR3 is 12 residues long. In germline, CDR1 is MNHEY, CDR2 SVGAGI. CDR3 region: CASRQGLLSCTF. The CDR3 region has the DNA TGTGCCAGCAGACAAGGACTGCTCTCTTGCACCTTC.

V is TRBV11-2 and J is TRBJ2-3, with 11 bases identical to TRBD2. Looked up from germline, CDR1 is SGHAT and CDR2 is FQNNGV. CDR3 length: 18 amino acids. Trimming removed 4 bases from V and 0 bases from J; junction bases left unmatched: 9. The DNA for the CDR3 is TGTGCCAGCAGCTCCCTAGCGGGGGGACCCACTAGCACAGATACGCAGTATTTT. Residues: CASSSLAGGPTSTDTQYF.

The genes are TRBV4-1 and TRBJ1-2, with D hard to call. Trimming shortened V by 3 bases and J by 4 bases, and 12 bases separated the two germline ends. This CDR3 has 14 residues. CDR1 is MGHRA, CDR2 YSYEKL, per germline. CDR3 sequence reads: CASSHPRVSYGYTF. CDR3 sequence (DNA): TGCGCCAGCAGCCACCCGAGGGTTAGCTATGGCTACACCTTC.

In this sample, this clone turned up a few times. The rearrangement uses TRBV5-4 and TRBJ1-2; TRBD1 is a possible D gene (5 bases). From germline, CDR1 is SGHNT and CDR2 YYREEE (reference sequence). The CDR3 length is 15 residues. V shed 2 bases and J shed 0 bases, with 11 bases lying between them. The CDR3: CASSFGGVPNYGYTF. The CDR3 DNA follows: TGTGCCAGCAGCTTTGGAGGGGTTCCTAACTATGGCTACACCTTC.

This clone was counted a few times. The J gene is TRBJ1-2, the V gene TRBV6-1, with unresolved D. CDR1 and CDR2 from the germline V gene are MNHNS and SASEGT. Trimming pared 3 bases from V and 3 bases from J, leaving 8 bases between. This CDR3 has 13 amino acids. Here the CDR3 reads CASSDGRYYGYTF. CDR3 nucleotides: TGTGCCAGCAGTGACGGGAGGTACTATGGCTACACCTTC.

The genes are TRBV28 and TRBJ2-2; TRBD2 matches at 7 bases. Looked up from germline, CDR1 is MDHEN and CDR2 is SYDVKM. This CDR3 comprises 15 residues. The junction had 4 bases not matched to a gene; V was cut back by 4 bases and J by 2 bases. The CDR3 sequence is CASSSGTTNTGELFF. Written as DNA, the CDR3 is TGTGCCAGCAGTTCCGGGACTACAAACACCGGGGAGCTGTTTTTT.

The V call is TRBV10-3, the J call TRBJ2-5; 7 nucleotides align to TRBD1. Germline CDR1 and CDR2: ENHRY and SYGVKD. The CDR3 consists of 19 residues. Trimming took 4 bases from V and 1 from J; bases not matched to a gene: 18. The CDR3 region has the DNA TGTGCCATCAGTGGCGGACCGCAACATCCGGGACAGCTCCAAGAGACCCAGTACTTC. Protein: CAISGGPQHPGQLQETQYF.

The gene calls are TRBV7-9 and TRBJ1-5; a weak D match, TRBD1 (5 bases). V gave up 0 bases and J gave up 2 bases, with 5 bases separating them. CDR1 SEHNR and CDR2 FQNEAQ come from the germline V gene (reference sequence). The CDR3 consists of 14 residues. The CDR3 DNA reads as TGTGCCAGCAGCTTAGCAGGGGGCAATCAGCCCCAGCATTTT. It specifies CASSLAGGNQPQHF.

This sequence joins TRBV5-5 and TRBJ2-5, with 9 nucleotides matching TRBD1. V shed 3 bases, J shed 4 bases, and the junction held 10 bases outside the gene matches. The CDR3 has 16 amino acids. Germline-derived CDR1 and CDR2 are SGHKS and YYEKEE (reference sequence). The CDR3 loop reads CASSSAGTGKGETQYF. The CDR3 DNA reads TGTGCCAGCAGCTCAGCCGGGACAGGGAAAGGAGAGACCCAGTACTTC.

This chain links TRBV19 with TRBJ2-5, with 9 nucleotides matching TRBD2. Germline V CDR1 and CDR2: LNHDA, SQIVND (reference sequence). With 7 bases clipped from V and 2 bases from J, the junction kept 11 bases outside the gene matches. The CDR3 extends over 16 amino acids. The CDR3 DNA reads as TGTGCCAGTAAAGGGAGGATAGCGGGGGAACAAGAGACCCAGTACTTC. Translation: CASKGRIAGEQETQYF.

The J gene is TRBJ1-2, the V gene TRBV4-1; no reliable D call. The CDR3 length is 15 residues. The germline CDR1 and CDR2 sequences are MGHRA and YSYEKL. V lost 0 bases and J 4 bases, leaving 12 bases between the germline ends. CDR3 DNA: TGCGCCAGCAGCCAAGATCTGGGATTGGGCTATGGCTACACCTTC. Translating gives CASSQDLGLGYGYTF.

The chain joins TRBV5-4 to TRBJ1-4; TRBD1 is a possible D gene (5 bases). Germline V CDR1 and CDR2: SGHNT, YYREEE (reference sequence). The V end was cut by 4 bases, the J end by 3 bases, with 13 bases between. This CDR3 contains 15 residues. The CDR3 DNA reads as TGTGCCAGCAGCATGGTGGGGCAGTCTAATGAAAAACTGTTTTTT. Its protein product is CASSMVGQSNEKLFF.

CDR3 DNA sequence: TGCGCCAGCAGCTTGGACGGGAGATCCACCTTC. Its translation is CASSLDGRSTF. The gene calls are TRBV5-1 and TRBJ1-2; D gene ambiguous. CDR3 length: 11 residues. The V end lost 0 bases, the J end lost 13 bases, and 10 bases lay between the germline ends. Germline V gene data show CDR1 as SGHRS and CDR2 as YFSETQ.

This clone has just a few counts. This CDR3 reads CASIGAGGAKNIQYF. The CDR3 region has the DNA TGTGCCAGTATCGGAGCGGGTGGTGCCAAAAACATTCAGTACTTC. The V gene is TRBV19, the J gene TRBJ2-4; possible D gene TRBD2, 6 bases. CDR3 length: 15 residues. Trimming shortened V by 7 bases and J by 1 base, and 14 bases separated the two germline ends. Germline V CDR1 and CDR2: LNHDA, SQIVND (reference sequence).